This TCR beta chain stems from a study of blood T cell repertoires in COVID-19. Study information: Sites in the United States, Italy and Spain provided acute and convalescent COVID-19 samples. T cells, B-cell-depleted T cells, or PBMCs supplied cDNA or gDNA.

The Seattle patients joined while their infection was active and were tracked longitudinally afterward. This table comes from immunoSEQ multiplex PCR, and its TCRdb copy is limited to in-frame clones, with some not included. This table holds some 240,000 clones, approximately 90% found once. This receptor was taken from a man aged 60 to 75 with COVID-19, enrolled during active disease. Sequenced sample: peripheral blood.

The CDR3 loop reads CASSPQKGQGQPQHF. Written as DNA, the CDR3 is TGTGCCAGCTCACCTCAAAAGGGGCAGGGACAGCCCCAGCATTTT. The chain uses TRBV18 and TRBJ1-5, with a tentative D call TRBD1 (5 bases). Germline V gene data show CDR1 as KGHSH and CDR2 as LQKENI. The V and J ends lost 3 bases and 7 bases respectively, with 16 bases between them. The CDR3 spans 15 residues.